Described below is a single T cell receptor beta chain sequence and its context. The PCR ran on 60 Vbeta and 13 Jbeta primers. The repertoire was sequenced with immunoSEQ multiplex PCR; TCRdb's copy has only in-frame clones and lacks some. The sample lists roughly 100,000 clones; roughly 15% were seen once. This specimen belongs to a study of cytomegalovirus exposure and HLA in healthy donors. Per the germline V gene, CDR1 is SEHNR and CDR2 is FQNEAQ (reference sequence). The CDR3 is made up of 15 amino acids. Trimming shortened V by 5 bases and J by 7 bases, and 20 bases separated the two germline ends. Donors consisted of healthy bone marrow donors.

Sequencing input: PBMCs. The rearrangement joins TRBV7-9 to TRBJ1-2; no firm D call. This TCR came from a female donor in good health and CMV-seronegative. For the CDR3, the DNA is TGTGCCAGCAGCCCCCGCGGCGCGGATTTAAGTGGCTACACCTTC. This encodes CASSPRGADLSGYTF.